This TCR beta chain was profiled in a study of OX40 agonist ivuxolimab in advanced cancers. Details on this clone: As yet, its antigen is unknown.

The protocol was immunoSEQ multiplex PCR, while the TCRdb copy is restricted to in-frame clones and leaves out a portion. The table includes around 65,000 clones, 90% to 95% detected once. Overall study results and limits: Partial responders at 0.1-3.0 mg/kg showed near-lowest clonal expansion. Low normalized T-cell clonal expansion also characterized some of the nonresponders.

The TCR was taken from an adult with an advanced solid tumor such as melanoma, head and neck, liver or kidney cancer. The specimen comprised CD4+ or CD8+ T cells sorted from blood, sampled in a trial of the OX40 agonist ivuxolimab.

The CDR3 DNA sequence: TGTGCCAGCAGCCGGGACGCAGGCAATACGGGGAATGAGCAGTTCTTC. Translated, it gives CASSRDAGNTGNEQFF. The chain employs TRBV5-8 and TRBJ2-1; D is tentatively TRBD1 or TRBD2 (5 bases each). V gave up 4 bases and J gave up 7 bases, with 21 bases separating them. This CDR3 spans 16 amino acids. Germline assignment: CDR1 SGHTS and CDR2 YDEGEE.